The 19 T cell receptor beta chains below were found in one sample sequenced in a study of shared clonotypes between healthy human individuals. Method: immunoSEQ multiplex PCR; TCRdb's copy keeps in-frame clones and lacks some. Counted here are over a million clones, around 78% occurring once; the ten biggest clones make up 0.6% to 0.75%. Sample: memory CD4+ T cells from PBMCs. Subset defined: CD45RA-negative fraction. Receptors were obtained from a man aged 18 to 35 in good health. Some clones in this sample may be carry-over from other donors' samples.

The J gene is TRBJ2-3, the V gene TRBV30, with no clear D. Trimming removed 1 base at V and 8 bases at J, with 10 bases between. The length of the CDR3 is 12 residues. The germline V gene has CDR1 GTSNPN and CDR2 SVGIG (reference sequence). CDR3 region: CAWSAPWSTQYF. The CDR3 DNA reads as TGTGCCTGGAGTGCCCCGTGGAGTACGCAGTATTTT. Full variable domain (outside the CDR3, taken from reference TRBV30 and TRBJ2-3): SQTIHQWPATLVQPVGSPLSLECTVEGTSNPNLYWYRQAAGRGLQLLFYSVGIGQISSEVPQNLSASRPQDRQFILSSKKLLLSDSGFYLCAWSAPWSTQYFGPGTRLTVL.

The chain couples TRBV5-4 to TRBJ2-7, with 8 bases that match TRBD2. Germline V gene data show CDR1 as SGHNT and CDR2 as YYREEE (reference sequence). Trimming cost V 0 bases and J 2 bases; bases outside gene matches: 4. The CDR3 contains 15 residues. CDR3 sequence reads: CASSLESGSPYEQYF. The CDR3 DNA reads as TGTGCCAGCAGCTTGGAAAGCGGGAGCCCCTACGAGCAGTACTTC. The variable domain in full, completed from reference TRBV5-4 and TRBJ2-7, reads ETGVTQSPTHLIKTRGQQVTLRCSSQSGHNTVSWYQQALGQGPQFIFQYYREEENGRGNFPPRFSGLQFPNYSSELNVNALELDDSALYLCASSLESGSPYEQYFGPGTRLTVT.

The rearrangement links TRBV30 to TRBJ2-7; D may be TRBD1 or TRBD2 (5 bases each). The V gene's germline CDR1 is GTSNPN and CDR2 SVGIG (reference sequence). V was cut by 2 bases and J by 8 bases, with 19 bases left in between. The length of the CDR3 is 14 residues. This CDR3 is CAWSPGDDYRKQYF. CDR3 nucleotide sequence: TGTGCCTGGAGTCCCGGGGACGACTATAGAAAGCAGTACTTC.

Concerning this clone: This sample also contains other DNA sequences that code for the same CDR3. V and J are TRBV7-9 and TRBJ2-3; D is undetermined. CDR3 length: 13 residues. The V and J ends lost 5 bases and 3 bases respectively, with 9 bases between them. Germline CDR1 reads SEHNR; CDR2 reads FQNEAQ (reference sequence). The CDR3 DNA sequence: TGTGCCAGCAGCCCCCCTTCGACAGATACGCAGTATTTT. This codes for CASSPPSTDTQYF.

This chain joins TRBV6-1 and TRBJ1-4; D gene unclear. The germline V and J ends were trimmed by 4 bases and 4 bases, with 10 bases remaining between them. Per the germline V gene, CDR1 is MNHNS and CDR2 is SASEGT. CDR3 length: 14 amino acids. DNA for the CDR3: TGTGCCAGCAGTGTGGTCTGGCGTAATGAAAAACTGTTTTTT. It codes for CASSVVWRNEKLFF.

The V call is TRBV4-1, the J call TRBJ2-7, with 8 bases identical to TRBD2. The CDR3 totals 17 residues. Germline assignment: CDR1 MGHRA and CDR2 YSYEKL. With V trimmed by 2 bases and J by 4 bases, 13 bases remained unmatched. The CDR3 DNA is TGCGCCAGCAGCCAAATTTTGCTGGCGGGAGGCATATACGAGCAGTACTTC. This encodes CASSQILLAGGIYEQYF.

V gene TRBV20-1 combines with J gene TRBJ1-1; D uncertain. Germline-derived CDR1 and CDR2 are DFQATT and SNEGSKA (reference sequence). V shed 6 bases and J shed 2 bases, with 7 bases lying between them. The length of the CDR3 is 11 residues. In nucleotides, the CDR3 is TGCAGTGCCCTAGAAAACACTGAAGCTTTCTTT. Its protein is CSALENTEAFF.

The chain recombines TRBV7-2 with TRBJ2-3, with a weak D call TRBD1 (6 bases). Trimming removed 7 bases from V and 1 base from J, with 18 bases in between. Looked up from germline, CDR1 is SGHTA and CDR2 is FQGNSA. The CDR3 consists of 16 residues. The CDR3 is CASTRTPGVGTDTQYF. The CDR3 coding sequence is TGTGCCAGCACCAGAACGCCAGGGGTAGGCACAGATACGCAGTATTTT.

The chain uses TRBV10-3 and TRBJ1-5, with D perhaps matching TRBD1 (6 bases). Trimming pared 6 bases from V and 0 bases from J, leaving 12 bases between. From germline, CDR1 is ENHRY and CDR2 SYGVKD. The CDR3 consists of 15 residues. CDR3 nucleotides: TGTGCCATCAGCCCGGGGGCGTATAGCAATCAGCCCCAGCATTTT. Amino acid sequence: CAISPGAYSNQPQHF.

This clone was detected ten times or more. The chain carries TRBV6-1 and TRBJ1-1, with 10 bases that match TRBD1. Germline values: CDR1 MNHNS, CDR2 SASEGT. With V trimmed by 4 bases and J by 5 bases, 7 bases remained unmatched. This CDR3 comprises 15 residues. The DNA for the CDR3 is TGTGCCAGCAGTGGCCGGGACAGGGGTTGGACTGAAGCTTTCTTT. Amino acids: CASSGRDRGWTEAFF.

For this clone: A far larger clone is only one base removed, so a read error is likely. Other DNA variants within this sample encode the same CDR3. The CDR3: CSAVNTEAFF. The CDR3 region has the DNA TGCAGCGCTGTGAACACTGAAGCCTTCTTT. The chain recombines TRBV29-1 with TRBJ1-1; D not resolved. The V gene's germline CDR1 is SQVTM and CDR2 ANQGSEA. The CDR3 is 10 amino acids.

On this clone itself: Different DNA sequences within this sample yield the same CDR3. The chain uses TRBV7-2 and TRBJ2-5; 7 bases agree with TRBD1. Germline V CDR1 and CDR2: SGHTA, FQGNSA. This CDR3 region has 14 residues. V shed 5 bases, J shed 4 bases, and the junction held 7 bases outside the gene matches. The chain's CDR3 is CASSLRDRGETQYF. The DNA for the CDR3 is TGTGCCAGCAGCCTCCGGGACAGAGGAGAGACCCAGTACTTC. Combining the CDR3 with reference TRBV7-2 and TRBJ2-5 gives the whole variable domain GAGVSQSPSNKVTEKGKDVELRCDPISGHTALYWYRQSLGQGLEFLIYFQGNSAPDKSGLPSDRFSAERTGGSVSTLTIQRTQQEDSAVYLCASSLRDRGETQYFGPGTRLLVL.

This clone was detected only a few times. The chain joins TRBV7-6 to TRBJ1-1; D possibly corresponds to TRBD1 (5 bases). This CDR3 is built from 15 residues. The germline V gene encodes CDR1 SGHVS and CDR2 FNYEAQ. Trimming pared 3 bases from V and 6 bases from J, leaving 17 bases between. The DNA of the CDR3 is TGTGCCAGCAGCTTGGTCCCGCTCCCGGGGGCTGAAGCTTTCTTT. Its translation: CASSLVPLPGAEAFF.

The rearrangement joins TRBV29-1 to TRBJ1-2; D is possibly TRBD1 (5 bases). The ends were cut back, 6 bases at V and 4 bases at J, with 18 bases in the middle. The CDR3 covers 14 residues. Germline loops: CDR1 SQVTM, CDR2 ANQGSEA. CDR3 protein: CSVEQRDGFYGYTF. CDR3 coding DNA: TGCAGCGTCGAGCAGCGGGACGGCTTCTATGGCTACACCTTC.

The chain links TRBV6-1 to TRBJ1-1; tentatively, D is TRBD1 (6 bases). The V and J ends lost 1 base and 3 bases respectively, with 12 bases between them. The CDR3 has 15 amino acids. Per germline, CDR1 MNHNS and CDR2 SASEGT. The CDR3 coding sequence is TGTGCCAGCAGTGAAGGGACAGCGCCATACACTGAAGCTTTCTTT. This encodes CASSEGTAPYTEAFF.

This chain links TRBV7-3 with TRBJ2-5; 9 bases fit TRBD2. Germline V gene data show CDR1 as SGHTA and CDR2 as FQGTGA. The ends lost 5 bases at V and 3 bases at J; junction bases unmatched: 7. The CDR3 has 15 amino acids. The CDR3 DNA follows: TGTGCCAGCAGCCTAGCGGGAATTTCGGAAGAGACCCAGTACTTC. Residues: CASSLAGISEETQYF.

The rearrangement joins TRBV14 to TRBJ2-7; 8 bases are a match to TRBD2. Per germline, CDR1 SGHDN and CDR2 FVKESK. CDR3 length equals 15 residues. The V gene end was trimmed by 4 bases and the J gene end by 1 base; junction bases not matched to a gene: 6. The CDR3 spells CASSPPGRASYEQYF. DNA for the CDR3: TGTGCCAGCAGCCCCCCCGGGAGGGCTTCCTACGAGCAGTACTTC.

This clone was recorded at least ten times. The V and J genes are TRBV9 and TRBJ2-5, with D uncertain. Trimming removed 1 base at V and 0 bases at J, with 7 bases between. The length of the CDR3 is 14 residues. The germline V gene has CDR1 SGDLS and CDR2 YYNGEE. The CDR3, as DNA: TGTGCCAGCAGCGTAAGTCCCTACCAAGAGACCCAGTACTTC. Translating it yields CASSVSPYQETQYF.

The J gene is TRBJ1-3, the V gene TRBV28; D uncertain. The germline gives CDR1 MDHEN, CDR2 SYDVKM. The length of the CDR3 is 15 residues. The germline V and J ends were trimmed by 0 bases and 0 bases, with 6 bases remaining between them. Here the CDR3 reads CASSLWASSGNTIYF. The CDR3 bases are TGTGCCAGCAGTTTATGGGCAAGCTCTGGAAACACCATATATTTT.